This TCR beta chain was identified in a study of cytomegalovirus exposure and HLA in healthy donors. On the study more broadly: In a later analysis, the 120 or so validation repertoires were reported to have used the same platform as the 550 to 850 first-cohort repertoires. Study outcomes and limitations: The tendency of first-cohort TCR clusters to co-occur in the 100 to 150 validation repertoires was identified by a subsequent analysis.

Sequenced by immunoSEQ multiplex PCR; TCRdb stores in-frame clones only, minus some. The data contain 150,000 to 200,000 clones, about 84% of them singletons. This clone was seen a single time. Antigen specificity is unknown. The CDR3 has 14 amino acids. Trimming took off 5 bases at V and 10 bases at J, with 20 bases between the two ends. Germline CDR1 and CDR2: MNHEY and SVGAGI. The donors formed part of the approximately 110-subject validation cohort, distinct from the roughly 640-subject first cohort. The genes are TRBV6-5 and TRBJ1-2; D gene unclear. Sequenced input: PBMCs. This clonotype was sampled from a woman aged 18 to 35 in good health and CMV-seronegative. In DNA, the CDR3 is TGTGCCAGCAGTGCGGGCACGGGCCGCAGAAACTACACCTTC. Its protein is CASSAGTGRRNYTF.